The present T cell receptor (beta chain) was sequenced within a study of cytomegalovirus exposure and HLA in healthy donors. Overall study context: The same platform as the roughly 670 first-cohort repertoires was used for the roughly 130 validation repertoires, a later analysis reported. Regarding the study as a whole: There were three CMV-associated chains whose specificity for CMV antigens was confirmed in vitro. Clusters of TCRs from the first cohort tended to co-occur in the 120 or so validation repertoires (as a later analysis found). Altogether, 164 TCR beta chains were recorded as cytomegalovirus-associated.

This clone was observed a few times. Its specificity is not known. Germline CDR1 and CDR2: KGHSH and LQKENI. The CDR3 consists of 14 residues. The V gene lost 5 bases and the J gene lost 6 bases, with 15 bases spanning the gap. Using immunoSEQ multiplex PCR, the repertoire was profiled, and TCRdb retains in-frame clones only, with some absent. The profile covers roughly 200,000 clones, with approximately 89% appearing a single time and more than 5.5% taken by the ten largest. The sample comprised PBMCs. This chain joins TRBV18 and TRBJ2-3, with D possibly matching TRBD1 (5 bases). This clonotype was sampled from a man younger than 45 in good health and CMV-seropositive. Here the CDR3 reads CASSTSNRLDTQYF. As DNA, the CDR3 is TGTGCCAGCTCAACAAGCAACAGGCTGGATACGCAGTATTTT.